The clone carrying this T cell receptor beta chain was seen a few times. Its specificity is not known. The record originates from a study of cytomegalovirus exposure and HLA in healthy donors. The CDR3 length is 19 residues. Losses at the gene ends were 1 base for V and 0 bases for J; bases not matched to a gene: 5. Germline lookup yields CDR1 MNHEY and CDR2 SMNVEV (reference sequence). Both 60 Vbeta primers and 13 Jbeta primers went into the PCR. Sequenced by immunoSEQ multiplex PCR; TCRdb stores in-frame clones only, minus some. Of tens of thousands of clones in the sample, around 76% were seen once. Study results and caveats: Later findings reportedly placed an Asian-associated ancestry cluster below the 666-donor mean for N-insertions.

The V call is TRBV27, the J call TRBJ2-1; 14 nucleotides match TRBD2. This receptor was identified in a woman in her thirties in good health and CMV-seropositive. Sequences were obtained from PBMCs. Here the CDR3 reads CASSLWTSGRSSSYNEQFF. Here the CDR3 DNA reads TGTGCCAGCAGTTTATGGACTAGCGGGAGGTCAAGCTCCTACAATGAGCAGTTCTTC.